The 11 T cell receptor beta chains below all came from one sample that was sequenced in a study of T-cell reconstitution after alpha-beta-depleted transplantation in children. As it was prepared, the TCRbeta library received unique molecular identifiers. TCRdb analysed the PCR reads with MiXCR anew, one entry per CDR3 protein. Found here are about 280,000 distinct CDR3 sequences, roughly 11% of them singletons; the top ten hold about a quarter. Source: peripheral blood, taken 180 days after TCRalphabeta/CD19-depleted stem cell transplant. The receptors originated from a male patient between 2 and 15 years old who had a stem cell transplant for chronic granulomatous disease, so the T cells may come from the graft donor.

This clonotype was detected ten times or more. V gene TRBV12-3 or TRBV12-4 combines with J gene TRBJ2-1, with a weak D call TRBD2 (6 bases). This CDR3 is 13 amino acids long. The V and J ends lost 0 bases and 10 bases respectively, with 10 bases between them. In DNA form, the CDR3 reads TGTGCCAGCAGTTTAGCTCGGGGGAGCGAGCAGTTCTTC. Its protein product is CASSLARGSEQFF.

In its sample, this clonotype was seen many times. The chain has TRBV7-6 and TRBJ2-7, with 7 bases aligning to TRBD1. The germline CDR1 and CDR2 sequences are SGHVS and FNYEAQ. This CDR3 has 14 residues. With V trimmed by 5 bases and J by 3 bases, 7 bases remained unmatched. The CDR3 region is CASSAMDRIYEQYF. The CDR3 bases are TGTGCCAGCAGCGCCATGGACAGGATCTACGAGCAGTACTTC. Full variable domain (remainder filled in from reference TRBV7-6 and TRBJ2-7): GAGVSQSPRYKVTKRGQDVALRCDPISGHVSLYWYRQALGQGPEFLTYFNYEAQQDKSGLPNDRFSAERPEGSISTLTIQRTEQRDSAMYRCASSAMDRIYEQYFGPGTRLTVT.

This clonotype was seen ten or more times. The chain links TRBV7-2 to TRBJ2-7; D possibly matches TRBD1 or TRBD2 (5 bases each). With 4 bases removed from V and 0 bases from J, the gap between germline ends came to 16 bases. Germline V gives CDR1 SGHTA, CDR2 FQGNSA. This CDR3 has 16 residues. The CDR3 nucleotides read TGTGCCAGCAGCTACGCCCCGGGACCTAGCTCCTACGAGCAGTACTTC. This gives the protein CASSYAPGPSSYEQYF.

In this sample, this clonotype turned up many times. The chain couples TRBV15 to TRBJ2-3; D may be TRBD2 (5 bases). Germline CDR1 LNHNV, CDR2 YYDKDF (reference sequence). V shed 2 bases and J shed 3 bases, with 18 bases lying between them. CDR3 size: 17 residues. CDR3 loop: CATSRPGSVEETDTQYF. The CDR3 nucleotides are TGTGCCACCAGCAGACCGGGGTCAGTAGAGGAGACAGATACGCAGTATTTT.

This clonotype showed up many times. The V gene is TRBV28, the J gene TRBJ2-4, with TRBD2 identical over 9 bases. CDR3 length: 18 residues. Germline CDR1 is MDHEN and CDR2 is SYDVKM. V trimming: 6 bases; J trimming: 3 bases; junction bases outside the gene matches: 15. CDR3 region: CASSLGTSMSLVKNIQYF. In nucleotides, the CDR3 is TGTGCCAGCAGCTTAGGGACTAGCATGTCGTTAGTCAAAAACATTCAGTACTTC.

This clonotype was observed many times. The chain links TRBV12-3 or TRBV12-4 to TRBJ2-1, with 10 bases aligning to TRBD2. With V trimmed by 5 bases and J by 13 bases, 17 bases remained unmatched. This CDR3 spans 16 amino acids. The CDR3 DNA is TGTGCCAGCAGTACTAGCGGGACTAGTGCCCCTAACGTCCAGTTCTTC. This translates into CASSTSGTSAPNVQFF.

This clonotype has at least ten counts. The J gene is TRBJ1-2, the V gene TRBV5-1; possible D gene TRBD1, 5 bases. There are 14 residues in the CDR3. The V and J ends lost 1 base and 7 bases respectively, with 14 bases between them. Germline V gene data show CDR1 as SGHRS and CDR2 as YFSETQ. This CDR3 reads CASSLWQSGGGYTF. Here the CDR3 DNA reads TGCGCCAGCAGCTTGTGGCAGAGCGGGGGTGGCTACACCTTC.

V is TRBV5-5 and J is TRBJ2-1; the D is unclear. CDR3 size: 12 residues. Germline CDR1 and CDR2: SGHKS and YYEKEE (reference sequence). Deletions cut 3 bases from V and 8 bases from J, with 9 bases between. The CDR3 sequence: CASSSDSDEQFF. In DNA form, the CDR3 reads TGTGCCAGCAGCTCCGATTCAGATGAGCAGTTCTTC.

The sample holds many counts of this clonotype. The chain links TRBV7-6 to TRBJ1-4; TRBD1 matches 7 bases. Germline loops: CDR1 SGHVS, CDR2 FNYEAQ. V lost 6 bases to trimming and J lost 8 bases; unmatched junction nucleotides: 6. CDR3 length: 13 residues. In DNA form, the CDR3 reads TGTGCCAGCAGGCGAGGGGGCGACGAAAAACTGTTTTTT. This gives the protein CASRRGGDEKLFF. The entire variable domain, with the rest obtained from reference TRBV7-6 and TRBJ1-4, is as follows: GAGVSQSPRYKVTKRGQDVALRCDPISGHVSLYWYRQALGQGPEFLTYFNYEAQQDKSGLPNDRFSAERPEGSISTLTIQRTEQRDSAMYRCASRRGGDEKLFFGSGTQLSVL.

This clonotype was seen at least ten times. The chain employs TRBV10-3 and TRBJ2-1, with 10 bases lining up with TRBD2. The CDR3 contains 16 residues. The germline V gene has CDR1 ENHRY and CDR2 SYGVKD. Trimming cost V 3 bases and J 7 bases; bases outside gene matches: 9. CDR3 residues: CAISEPSGGDFNEQFF. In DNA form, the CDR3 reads TGTGCCATCAGTGAACCTAGCGGGGGAGATTTTAATGAGCAGTTCTTC.

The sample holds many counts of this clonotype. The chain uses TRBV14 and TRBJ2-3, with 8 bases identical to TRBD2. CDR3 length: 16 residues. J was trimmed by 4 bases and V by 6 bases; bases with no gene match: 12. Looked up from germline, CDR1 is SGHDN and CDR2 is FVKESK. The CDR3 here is CASSWAGTRKADTQYF. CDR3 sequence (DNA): TGTGCCAGCAGTTGGGCCGGGACTAGGAAGGCAGATACGCAGTATTTT.